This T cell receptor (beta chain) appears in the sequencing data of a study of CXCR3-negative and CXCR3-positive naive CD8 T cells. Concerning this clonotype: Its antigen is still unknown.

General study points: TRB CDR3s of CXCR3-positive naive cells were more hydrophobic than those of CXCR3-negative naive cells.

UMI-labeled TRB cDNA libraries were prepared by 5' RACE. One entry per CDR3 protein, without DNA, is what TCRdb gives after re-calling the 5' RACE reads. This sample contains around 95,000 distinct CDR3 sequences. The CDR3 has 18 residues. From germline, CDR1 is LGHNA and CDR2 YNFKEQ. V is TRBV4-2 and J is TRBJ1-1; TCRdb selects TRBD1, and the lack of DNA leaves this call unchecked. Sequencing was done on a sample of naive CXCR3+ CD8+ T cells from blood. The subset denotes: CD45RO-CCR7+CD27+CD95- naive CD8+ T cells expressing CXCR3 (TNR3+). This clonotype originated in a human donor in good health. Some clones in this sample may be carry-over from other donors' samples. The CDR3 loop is CASSQDPQGRSVNTEAFF.